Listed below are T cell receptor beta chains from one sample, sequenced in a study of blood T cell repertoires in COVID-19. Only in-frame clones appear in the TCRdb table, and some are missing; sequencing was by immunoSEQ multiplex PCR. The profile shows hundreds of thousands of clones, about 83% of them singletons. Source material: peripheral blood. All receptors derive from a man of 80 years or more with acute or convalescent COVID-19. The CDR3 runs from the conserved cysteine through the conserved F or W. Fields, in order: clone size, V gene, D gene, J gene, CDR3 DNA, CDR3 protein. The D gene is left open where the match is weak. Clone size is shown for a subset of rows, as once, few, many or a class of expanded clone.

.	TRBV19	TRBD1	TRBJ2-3	TGTGCCAGTAGTCACAGGGGAGCAGATACGCAGTATTTT	CASSHRGADTQYF
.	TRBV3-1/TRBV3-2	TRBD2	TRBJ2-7	TGTGCCAGCAGCCAAAGGACTAGCTTCCACGAGCAGTACTTC	CASSQRTSFHEQYF
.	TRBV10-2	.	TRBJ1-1	TGCGCCAGCAGGGAGGGGGAGACGAACACTGAAGCTTTCTTT	CASREGETNTEAFF
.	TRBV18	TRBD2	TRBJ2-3	TGTGCCAGTACCGGGACTAGCGGGGGGGCCACAGATACGCAGTATTTT	CASTGTSGGATDTQYF
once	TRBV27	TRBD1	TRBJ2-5	TGTGCCAGCAGTTTAGGGTCAAGGGACAGCTTAATCCGAGAGACCCAGTACTTC	CASSLGSRDSLIRETQYF
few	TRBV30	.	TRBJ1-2	TGTGCCTGGAGTGTGGAGATCAGGGGACCAACGAACTATGGCTACACCTTC	CAWSVEIRGPTNYGYTF
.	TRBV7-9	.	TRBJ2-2	TGTGCCAGCAGCTTGGACAACCTGAACACCGGGGAGCTGTTTTTT	CASSLDNLNTGELFF
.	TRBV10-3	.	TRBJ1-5	TGTGCCATAACACAGGGACCCAATCAGCCCCAGCATTTT	CAITQGPNQPQHF
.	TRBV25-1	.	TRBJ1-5	TGTGCCAGCAGTGGTACAGGCTCACGTCGACATTTT	CASSGTGSRRHF
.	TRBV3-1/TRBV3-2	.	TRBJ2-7	TGTGCCAGCAGCCAAGATTTGGGGGGAGACGAGCAGTACTTC	CASSQDLGGDEQYF
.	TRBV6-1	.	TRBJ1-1	TGTGCCAGCAGCCGGGGAGCCATGAACACTGAAGCTTTCTTT	CASSRGAMNTEAFF
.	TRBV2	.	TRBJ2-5	TGTGCCAGCAGTGTTAGGGGGAATGGAGAGACCCAGTACTTC	CASSVRGNGETQYF
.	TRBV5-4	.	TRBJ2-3	TGTGCCAGCAGCTTGCAAGCTAGCACAGATACGCAGTATTTT	CASSLQASTDTQYF
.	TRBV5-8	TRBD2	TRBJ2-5	TGTGCCAGCAGCTTGGGGACTAGCGGGGGGGAAGAGACCCAGTACTTC	CASSLGTSGGEETQYF
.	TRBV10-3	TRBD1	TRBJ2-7	TGTGCCATCAGTGAGTCCCTGACAGGGGTCCACGAGCAGTACTTC	CAISESLTGVHEQYF
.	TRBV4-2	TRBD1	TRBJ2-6	TGTGCCAGCAGCCAAGACTGGACAGGGGGCTCTGGGGCCAACGTCCTGACTTTC	CASSQDWTGGSGANVLTF
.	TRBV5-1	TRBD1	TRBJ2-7	TGCGCCAGCAGCTCGGGACAGGCAATTCCCTACGAGCAGTACTTC	CASSSGQAIPYEQYF
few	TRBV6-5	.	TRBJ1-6	TGTGCCAGCAGGGTAGGGGCAGGGGTTAATTCACCCCTCCACTTT	CASRVGAGVNSPLHF
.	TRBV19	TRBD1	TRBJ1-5	TGTGCCAGTAGCGTCCGGGACAGCTATAATCAGCCCCAGCATTTT	CASSVRDSYNQPQHF
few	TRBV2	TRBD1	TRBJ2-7	TGTGCCAGCAGTGTATCGGACAGGGGAATAGAGGAGCAGTACTTC	CASSVSDRGIEEQYF
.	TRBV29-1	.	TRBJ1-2	TGCAGCGTTGTAACTCAGGGTAACTATGGCTACACCTTC	CSVVTQGNYGYTF
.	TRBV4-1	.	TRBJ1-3	TGCGCCAGCAGCCAAGATCGGTTTGCTTCTACGGACACCATATATTTT	CASSQDRFASTDTIYF
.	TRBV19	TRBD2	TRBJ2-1	TGTGCCAGTACCCTGGAGACGGGAGGGCCCGGTGAGCAGTTCTTC	CASTLETGGPGEQFF
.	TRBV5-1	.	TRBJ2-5	TGCGCCAGCAGCCCTACAGGGATGGAGACCCAGTACTTC	CASSPTGMETQYF
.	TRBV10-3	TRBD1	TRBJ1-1	TGTGCCACCGAAGGACAGGGTGACACCACTGAAGCTTTCTTT	CATEGQGDTTEAFF
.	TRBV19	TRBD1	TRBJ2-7	TGTGCCAGTAGTAGCCGGGACAGGGCCCCCTACGAGCAGTACTTC	CASSSRDRAPYEQYF
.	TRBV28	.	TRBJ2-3	TGTGCCAGCAGTTTAAGGGGTGGATCAGATACGCAGTATTTT	CASSLRGGSDTQYF
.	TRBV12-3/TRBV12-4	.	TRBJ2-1	TGTGCCAGCGCGTTTGGGGCCGACGTTGAGCAGTTCTTC	CASAFGADVEQFF
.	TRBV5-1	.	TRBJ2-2	TGCGCCAGCACCATCGACGGAGGGAACACCGGGGAGCTGTTTTTT	CASTIDGGNTGELFF
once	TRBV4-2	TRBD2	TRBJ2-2	TGTGCCAGCAGCCAGGCTAGCGGGAGAGACACCGGGGAGCTGTTTTTT	CASSQASGRDTGELFF
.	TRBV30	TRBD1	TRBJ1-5	TGTGCCTGGACCCGAGGGGGCCATAGCAATCAGCCCCAGCATTTT	CAWTRGGHSNQPQHF